A selection of T cell receptor beta chains follows, all from one sample in a study of T cells in Graves' hyperthyroidism and ophthalmopathy. TCRdb processed the multiplex PCR reads anew with MiXCR; each CDR3 protein has one entry. Here the sample spans about 210,000 distinct CDR3 sequences, about 17% being singletons. Sequenced material: blood. These receptors came from a man in his forties with Graves' hyperthyroidism. Each CDR3 is given with its conserved first and last residue. The D gene is left open where the match is weak. Size is stated for part of the rows, as once, few or many counts, or as a class when the clone is expanded.

J gene: TRBJ1-1
clone size: few
V gene: TRBV7-3
D gene: -
CDR3 protein: CASSLTLGKEAFF
CDR3 DNA: TGTGCCAGCAGCTTAACCCTGGGTAAAGAAGCTTTCTTT

J gene: TRBJ2-5
clone size: -
V gene: TRBV6-1
D gene: TRBD2
CDR3 protein: CASRDDPGGKYF
CDR3 DNA: TGTGCCAGCAGGGACGACCCGGGAGGGAAGTACTTC

J gene: TRBJ1-5
clone size: many
V gene: TRBV18
D gene: TRBD1
CDR3 protein: CASSPGGGNNQPQHF
CDR3 DNA: TGTGCCAGCTCCCCGGGAGGGGGCAACAATCAGCCCCAGCATTTT

J gene: TRBJ1-3
clone size: many
V gene: TRBV11-2
D gene: -
CDR3 protein: CASSRRGGQSGNTIYF
CDR3 DNA: TGTGCCAGCAGTCGACGGGGAGGGCAATCGGGAAACACCATATATTTT

J gene: TRBJ2-1
clone size: -
V gene: TRBV7-8
D gene: TRBD2
CDR3 protein: CASSPPLRGRIGGGPYNEQFF
CDR3 DNA: TGTGCCAGCTCACCACCGTTGCGGGGGCGAATCGGGGGGGGACCCTACAATGAGCAGTTCTTC

J gene: TRBJ2-5
clone size: -
V gene: TRBV7-9
D gene: -
CDR3 protein: CASSLATKAAETQYF
CDR3 DNA: TGTGCCAGCAGCTTAGCCACAAAGGCAGCAGAGACCCAGTACTTC

J gene: TRBJ2-6
clone size: few
V gene: TRBV11-2
D gene: -
CDR3 protein: CASSPGAGEANVLTF
CDR3 DNA: TGTGCCAGCTCCCCCGGGGCGGGTGAGGCCAACGTCCTGACTTTC

J gene: TRBJ1-3
clone size: few
V gene: TRBV6-1
D gene: TRBD1
CDR3 protein: CASSERGQVGNTIYF
CDR3 DNA: TGTGCCAGCAGTGAAAGGGGGCAGGTCGGGAACACCATATATTTT

J gene: TRBJ2-3
clone size: many
V gene: TRBV12-3/TRBV12-4
D gene: -
CDR3 protein: CASSVTGRTDTQYF
CDR3 DNA: TGTGCCAGCAGTGTTACAGGGCGCACAGATACGCAGTATTTT

J gene: TRBJ2-5
clone size: -
V gene: TRBV12-3/TRBV12-4
D gene: TRBD1
CDR3 protein: CASSLALGQGWETQYF
CDR3 DNA: TGTGCCAGCAGTTTAGCGCTAGGACAGGGATGGGAGACCCAGTACTTC

J gene: TRBJ1-5
clone size: many
V gene: TRBV7-2
D gene: -
CDR3 protein: CASSFGQINQPQHF
CDR3 DNA: TGTGCCAGCAGCTTCGGGCAGATCAATCAGCCCCAGCATTTT

J gene: TRBJ2-3
clone size: many
V gene: TRBV2
D gene: TRBD2
CDR3 protein: CASTTRGGLLADTQYF
CDR3 DNA: TGTGCCAGCACGACGCGCGGGGGGCTGTTAGCAGATACGCAGTATTTT

J gene: TRBJ2-5
clone size: many
V gene: TRBV19
D gene: -
CDR3 protein: CASSLNTLSETQYF
CDR3 DNA: TGTGCCAGTAGTCTGAACACGCTTTCGGAGACCCAGTACTTC

J gene: TRBJ2-3
clone size: many
V gene: TRBV4-2
D gene: -
CDR3 protein: CASSQEGAPDTQYF
CDR3 DNA: TGTGCCAGCAGCCAAGAAGGGGCCCCAGATACGCAGTATTTT

J gene: TRBJ2-5
clone size: many
V gene: TRBV7-9
D gene: -
CDR3 protein: CASSSSGETQYF
CDR3 DNA: TGTGCCAGCAGCTCTAGTGGAGAGACCCAGTACTTC

J gene: TRBJ1-1
clone size: -
V gene: TRBV7-6
D gene: -
CDR3 protein: CASSRNQNTEAFF
CDR3 DNA: TGTGCCAGCAGCCGTAACCAGAACACTGAAGCTTTCTTT

J gene: TRBJ1-1
clone size: few
V gene: TRBV24-1
D gene: -
CDR3 protein: CATSDSDGNTEAFF
CDR3 DNA: TGTGCCACCAGTGATAGTGACGGGAACACTGAAGCTTTCTTT

J gene: TRBJ2-1
clone size: many
V gene: TRBV20-1
D gene: -
CDR3 protein: CSARDGASDPYNEQFF
CDR3 DNA: TGCAGTGCTAGAGATGGCGCTAGCGATCCATACAATGAGCAGTTCTTC

J gene: TRBJ2-1
clone size: -
V gene: TRBV7-3
D gene: TRBD2
CDR3 protein: CASSFWASGENEQFF
CDR3 DNA: TGTGCCAGCAGCTTTTGGGCTAGCGGGGAGAATGAGCAGTTCTTC

J gene: TRBJ2-7
clone size: many
V gene: TRBV5-8
D gene: -
CDR3 protein: CASSLASGSYEQYF
CDR3 DNA: TGTGCCAGCAGCTTGGCGTCCGGCTCCTACGAGCAGTACTTC

J gene: TRBJ2-5
clone size: -
V gene: TRBV29-1
D gene: -
CDR3 protein: CSVGTGVQETQYF
CDR3 DNA: TGCAGCGTTGGTACGGGAGTCCAAGAGACCCAGTACTTC

J gene: TRBJ2-7
clone size: -
V gene: TRBV6-1
D gene: TRBD1
CDR3 protein: CASSYQGAGEQYF
CDR3 DNA: TGTGCCAGCAGTTATCAGGGGGCCGGGGAGCAGTACTTC

J gene: TRBJ1-2
clone size: -
V gene: TRBV6-1
D gene: TRBD1
CDR3 protein: CASRDPGQINYGYTF
CDR3 DNA: TGTGCCAGCAGGGACCCGGGACAGATTAACTATGGCTACACCTTC

J gene: TRBJ1-2
clone size: many
V gene: TRBV12-3/TRBV12-4
D gene: -
CDR3 protein: CASSLRPEGIYGYTF
CDR3 DNA: TGTGCCAGCAGTTTACGACCCGAGGGTATCTATGGCTACACCTTC

J gene: TRBJ1-1
clone size: few
V gene: TRBV5-8
D gene: -
CDR3 protein: CASSSDSFTEAFF
CDR3 DNA: TGTGCCAGCAGCTCGGACAGTTTCACTGAAGCTTTCTTT

J gene: TRBJ2-5
clone size: -
V gene: TRBV2
D gene: TRBD1
CDR3 protein: CASRGTGGAETQYF
CDR3 DNA: TGTGCCAGCAGGGGGACAGGGGGCGCAGAGACCCAGTACTTC

J gene: TRBJ2-7
clone size: few
V gene: TRBV4-3
D gene: -
CDR3 protein: CASSQVRRSYEQYF
CDR3 DNA: TGCGCCAGCAGCCAAGTCCGTCGCTCCTACGAGCAGTACTTC

J gene: TRBJ2-5
clone size: many
V gene: TRBV28
D gene: -
CDR3 protein: CASSLTQGLRETQYF
CDR3 DNA: TGTGCCAGCAGTTTAACCCAGGGACTCCGGGAGACCCAGTACTTC

J gene: TRBJ2-1
clone size: many
V gene: TRBV5-1
D gene: TRBD2
CDR3 protein: CASSQGTSGPYNEQFF
CDR3 DNA: TGCGCCAGCAGCCAAGGGACTAGCGGGCCCTACAATGAGCAGTTCTTC

J gene: TRBJ1-1
clone size: many
V gene: TRBV7-2
D gene: -
CDR3 protein: CASSLGYGTEAFF
CDR3 DNA: TGTGCCAGCAGCCTAGGGTATGGCACTGAAGCTTTCTTT

J gene: TRBJ1-3
clone size: few
V gene: TRBV4-3
D gene: -
CDR3 protein: CASSQGGGGRSGNTIYF
CDR3 DNA: TGCGCCAGCAGCCAAGGGGGAGGGGGTCGCTCTGGAAACACCATATATTTT

J gene: TRBJ2-7
clone size: many
V gene: TRBV3-1
D gene: -
CDR3 protein: CASSQAQAYSYEQYF
CDR3 DNA: TGTGCCAGCAGCCAAGCACAGGCGTACTCCTACGAGCAGTACTTC

J gene: TRBJ1-2
clone size: many
V gene: TRBV11-2
D gene: TRBD1
CDR3 protein: CASSLLTGNPNYGYTF
CDR3 DNA: TGTGCCAGCAGCTTATTGACAGGGAACCCTAACTATGGCTACACCTTC

J gene: TRBJ1-4
clone size: -
V gene: TRBV6-1
D gene: -
CDR3 protein: CASVGTTNEKLFF
CDR3 DNA: TGTGCCAGCGTGGGGACAACTAATGAAAAACTGTTTTTT

J gene: TRBJ2-3
clone size: many
V gene: TRBV6-1
D gene: TRBD2
CDR3 protein: CASSYGLAGGDTQYF
CDR3 DNA: TGTGCCAGCAGTTATGGGCTAGCGGGGGGAGATACGCAGTATTTT

J gene: TRBJ2-7
clone size: many
V gene: TRBV5-1
D gene: TRBD1
CDR3 protein: CASSLDRGFSYEQYF
CDR3 DNA: TGCGCCAGCAGCTTGGACAGGGGCTTCTCCTACGAGCAGTACTTC

J gene: TRBJ2-5
clone size: many
V gene: TRBV29-1
D gene: TRBD2
CDR3 protein: CSVERSSGQETQYF
CDR3 DNA: TGCAGCGTTGAGCGTTCTAGCGGACAAGAGACCCAGTACTTC

J gene: TRBJ2-7
clone size: -
V gene: TRBV28
D gene: -
CDR3 protein: CACIGQLLSYEQYF
CDR3 DNA: TGTGCCTGCATTGGACAGCTCCTCTCCTACGAGCAGTACTTC

J gene: TRBJ1-1
clone size: few
V gene: TRBV5-4
D gene: TRBD1
CDR3 protein: CASSIPGQGGTEAFF
CDR3 DNA: TGTGCCAGCAGCATTCCGGGACAGGGAGGCACTGAAGCTTTCTTT

J gene: TRBJ2-3
clone size: once
V gene: TRBV7-8
D gene: TRBD2
CDR3 protein: CASSSAASGRSADTQYF
CDR3 DNA: TGTGCCAGCAGCTCAGCCGCTAGCGGGAGGTCGGCAGATACGCAGTATTTT

J gene: TRBJ1-4
clone size: -
V gene: TRBV2
D gene: -
CDR3 protein: CASSDRGADSEKLFF
CDR3 DNA: TGTGCCAGCAGTGATAGGGGGGCTGACTCGGAAAAACTGTTTTTT

J gene: TRBJ1-3
clone size: -
V gene: TRBV10-3
D gene: -
CDR3 protein: CAISESKGSGNTIYF
CDR3 DNA: TGTGCCATCAGTGAGTCGAAAGGCTCTGGAAACACCATATATTTT

J gene: TRBJ2-2
clone size: few
V gene: TRBV4-3
D gene: TRBD2
CDR3 protein: CASSLHLAGENTGELFF
CDR3 DNA: TGCGCCAGCAGCCTTCACCTAGCGGGGGAGAACACCGGGGAGCTGTTTTTT